This paragraph reports one TCR beta chain. This sample stems from a study of blood T cells in healthy people across ages. The length of the CDR3 is 13 residues. Between the trimmed V and J ends, which lost 3 bases and 2 bases, there was a span of 10 bases. Germline V gene sequence: CDR1 DFQATT, CDR2 SNEGSKA (reference sequence). PCR was performed a second time for about 7 to 11 cycles using a sample-barcoded 5' primer and a J-beta primer mix. TCRdb ran MiXCR on the 5' RACE reads and lists one entry per CDR3 protein. The sample yields over 500,000 distinct CDR3 sequences, approximately 26% seen once. These same data were also listed under a study on T cells of mothers and their children.

This clonotype was obtained from a boy aged 2 to 10 in good health. Sequenced: blood. This chain joins TRBV20-1 and TRBJ2-5; TRBD1 is a possible D gene (5 bases). The CDR3 protein is CSASWQGQETQYF. The CDR3 region has the DNA TGCAGTGCTAGTTGGCAGGGACAAGAGACCCAGTACTTC.